This TCR beta chain was profiled in a study of follicular helper T cells after annual influenza vaccination. General observations from the study: Only about 9.5-22% of analyzed cells yielded productive TCRB sequences.

TCRdb keeps only in-frame clones here, not all; method: immunoSEQ multiplex PCR. The sample carries over 6,500 clones, roughly 82% recorded once. The CDR3 runs to 16 residues. The germline gives CDR1 SGHTA, CDR2 FQGNSA. With 5 bases clipped from V and 4 bases from J, the junction kept 11 bases outside the gene matches. Time point: 2014-2015 season, pre-vaccination. Points on this clone: The antigen is not known.

The starting material was CXCR5+ CD38- circulating T follicular helper cells from blood, obtained on the day of influenza vaccination. The subset here: circulating Tfh, non-naive CD4+CXCR5+PD-1+ (ICOS+CD38+ or ICOS-CD38-). The origin of this receptor is an adult who received the influenza vaccine. V is TRBV7-2 and J is TRBJ1-2, with 9 bases aligning to TRBD1. The CDR3 loop is CASSPRPQGASYGYTF. Written as DNA, the CDR3 is TGTGCCAGCAGCCCGCGCCCACAGGGGGCTAGCTATGGCTACACCTTC.